This TCR beta chain was found in a study of shared clonotypes between healthy human individuals. Overall study findings and caveats: Rarefaction showed sorted-subset sequencing was incomplete despite large depth. Clonotypes that were shared across a handful of donors made up around 5% of naive CD4 clonotypes.

Germline values: CDR1 MGHRA, CDR2 YSYEKL. With 0 bases clipped from V and 4 bases from J, the junction kept 6 bases outside the gene matches. The CDR3 has 16 residues. Assay runs were performed at deep level. Clones were sequenced by immunoSEQ multiplex PCR, and TCRdb holds only the in-frame ones, with some missing. The sample shows 2 million to 2.5 million clones, 90% to 97% of them seen only once. Details on this clone: Its antigen is not known.

The receptor's source is a man between 18 and 29 years old in good health. The V gene is TRBV4-1, the J gene TRBJ2-3; 8 nucleotides line up with TRBD1. The sequenced material came from naive CD4+ T cells sorted from blood. Subset given: CD45RA+ positively selected. CDR3 residues: CASSQDSGGYSDTQYF. Here the CDR3 DNA reads TGCGCCAGCAGCCAAGATTCAGGGGGCTACTCAGATACGCAGTATTTT.